This T cell receptor (beta chain) was found in a study of T cell repertoires in cytomegalovirus infection. Study at large: Well-studied HLA-B-restricted CMV epitopes were used in the study alongside recently identified HLA-C-restricted ones. CMV infection together with matching HLA type was indicated by public TCR beta signatures.

This CDR3 is 13 amino acids long. Germline CDR1 and CDR2: LNHDA and SQIVND (reference sequence). With 10 bases removed from V and 8 bases from J, the gap between germline ends came to 18 bases. TCRdb reanalysed the reads using MiXCR and keeps one entry per CDR3 protein. This table has roughly 150,000 distinct CDR3 sequences, over 25% appearing once. Concerning this clonotype itself: Its specificity is not known.

General observations from the study: The ex vivo response showed dominance by HLA-C-restricted CMV-specific TCR beta clonotypes.

Sequenced material: CD8+ T cells from cultured PBMCs, taken from culture after CMV antigen stimulation. The sequence was collected from a human donor in good health (CMV status not recorded). Some clones in this sample may be carry-over from other donors' samples. The rearrangement uses TRBV19 and TRBJ2-1; tentatively, D is TRBD1 or TRBD2 (5 bases each). For the CDR3, the DNA is TGTGCCACCACGGGGACGACCGGCGATGAGCAGTTCTTC. Residues: CATTGTTGDEQFF.